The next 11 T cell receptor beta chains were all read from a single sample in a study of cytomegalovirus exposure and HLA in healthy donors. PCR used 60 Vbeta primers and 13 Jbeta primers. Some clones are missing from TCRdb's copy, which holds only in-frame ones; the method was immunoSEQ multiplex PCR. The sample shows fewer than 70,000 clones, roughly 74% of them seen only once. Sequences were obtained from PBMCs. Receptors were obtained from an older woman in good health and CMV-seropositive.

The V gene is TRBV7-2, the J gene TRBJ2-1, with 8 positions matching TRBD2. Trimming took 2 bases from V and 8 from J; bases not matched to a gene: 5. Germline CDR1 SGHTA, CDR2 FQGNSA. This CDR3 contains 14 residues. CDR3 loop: CASSLSGSSHEQFF. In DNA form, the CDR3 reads TGTGCCAGCAGCTTAAGCGGGAGTTCCCATGAGCAGTTCTTC.

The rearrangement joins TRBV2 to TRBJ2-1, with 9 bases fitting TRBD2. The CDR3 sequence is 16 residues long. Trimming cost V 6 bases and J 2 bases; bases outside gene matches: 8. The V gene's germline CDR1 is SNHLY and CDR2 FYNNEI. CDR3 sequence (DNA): TGTGCCAGCAGGGGAACTAGCGGGCCTACCTACAATGAGCAGTTCTTC. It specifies CASRGTSGPTYNEQFF.

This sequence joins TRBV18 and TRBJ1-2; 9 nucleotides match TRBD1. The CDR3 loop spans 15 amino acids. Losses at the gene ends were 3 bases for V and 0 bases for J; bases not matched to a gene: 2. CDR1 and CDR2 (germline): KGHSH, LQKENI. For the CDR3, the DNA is TGTGCCAGCTCACCTGGGACAGGGACTAACTATGGCTACACCTTC. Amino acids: CASSPGTGTNYGYTF.

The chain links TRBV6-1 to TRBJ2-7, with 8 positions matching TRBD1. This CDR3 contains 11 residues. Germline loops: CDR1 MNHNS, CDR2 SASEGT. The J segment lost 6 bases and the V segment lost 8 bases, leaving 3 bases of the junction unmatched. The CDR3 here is CASGQGREQYF. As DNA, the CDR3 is TGTGCCAGCGGACAGGGACGCGAGCAGTACTTC.

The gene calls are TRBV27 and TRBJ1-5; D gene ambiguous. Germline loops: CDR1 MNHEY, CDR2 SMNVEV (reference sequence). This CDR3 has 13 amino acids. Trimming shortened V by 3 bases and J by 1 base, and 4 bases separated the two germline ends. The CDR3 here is CASSFVSNQPQHF. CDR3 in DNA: TGTGCCAGCAGTTTTGTAAGCAATCAGCCCCAGCATTTT.

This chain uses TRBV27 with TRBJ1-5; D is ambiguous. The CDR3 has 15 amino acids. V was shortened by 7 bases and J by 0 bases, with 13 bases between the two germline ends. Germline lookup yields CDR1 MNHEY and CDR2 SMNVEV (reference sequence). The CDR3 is CASMKSLDSNQPQHF. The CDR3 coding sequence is TGTGCCAGCATGAAGAGCCTCGATAGCAATCAGCCCCAGCATTTT.

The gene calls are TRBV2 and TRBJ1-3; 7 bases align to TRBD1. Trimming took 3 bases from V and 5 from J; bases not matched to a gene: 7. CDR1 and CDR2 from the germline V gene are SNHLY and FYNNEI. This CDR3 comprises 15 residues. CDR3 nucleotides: TGTGCCAGCAGTGAGGGCAGGGGGAGAAGAAACACCATATATTTT. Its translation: CASSEGRGRRNTIYF.

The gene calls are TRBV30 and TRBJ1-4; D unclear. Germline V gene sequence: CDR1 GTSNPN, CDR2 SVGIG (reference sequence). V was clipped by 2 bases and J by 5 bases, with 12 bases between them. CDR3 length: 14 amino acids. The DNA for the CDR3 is TGTGCCTGGAGTTCATTCGTAGTGAATGAAAAACTGTTTTTT. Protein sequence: CAWSSFVVNEKLFF.

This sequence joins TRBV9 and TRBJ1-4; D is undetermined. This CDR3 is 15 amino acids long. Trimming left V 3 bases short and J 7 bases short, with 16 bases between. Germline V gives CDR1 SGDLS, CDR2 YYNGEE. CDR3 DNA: TGTGCCAGCAGCGCCTCCCCTCGGGTTTTTGAAAAACTGTTTTTT. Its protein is CASSASPRVFEKLFF.

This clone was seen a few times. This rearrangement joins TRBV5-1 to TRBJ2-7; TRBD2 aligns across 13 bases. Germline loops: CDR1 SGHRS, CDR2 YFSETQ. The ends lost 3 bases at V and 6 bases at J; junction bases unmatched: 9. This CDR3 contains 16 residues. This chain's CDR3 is CASSSGLAGARGEQYF. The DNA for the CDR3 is TGCGCCAGCAGCTCCGGACTAGCGGGGGCCCGGGGCGAGCAGTACTTC.

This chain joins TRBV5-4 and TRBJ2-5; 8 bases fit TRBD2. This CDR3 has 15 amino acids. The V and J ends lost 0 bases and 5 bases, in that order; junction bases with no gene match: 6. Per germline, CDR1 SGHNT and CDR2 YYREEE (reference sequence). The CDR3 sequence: CASSLGGGRQETQYF. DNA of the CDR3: TGTGCCAGCAGCTTGGGCGGGGGGCGGCAGGAGACCCAGTACTTC.